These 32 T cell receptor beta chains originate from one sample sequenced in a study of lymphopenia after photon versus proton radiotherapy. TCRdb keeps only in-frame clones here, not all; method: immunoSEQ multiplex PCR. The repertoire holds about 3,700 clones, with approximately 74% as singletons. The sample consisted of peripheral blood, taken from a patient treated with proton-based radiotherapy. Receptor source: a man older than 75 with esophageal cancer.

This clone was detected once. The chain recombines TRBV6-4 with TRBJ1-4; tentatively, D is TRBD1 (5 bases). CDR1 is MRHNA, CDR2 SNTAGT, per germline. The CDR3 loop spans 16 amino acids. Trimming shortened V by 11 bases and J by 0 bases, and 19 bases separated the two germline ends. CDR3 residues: CASSLGASSTNEKLFF. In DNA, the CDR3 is TGTGCCTCCTCTTTAGGGGCCAGCTCAACTAATGAAAAACTGTTTTTT.

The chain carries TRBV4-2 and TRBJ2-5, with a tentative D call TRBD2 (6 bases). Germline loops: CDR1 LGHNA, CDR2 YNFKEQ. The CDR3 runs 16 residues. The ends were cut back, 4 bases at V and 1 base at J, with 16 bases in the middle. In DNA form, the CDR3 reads TGTGCCAGCAGCCTACTCGACGGGGGACCCCAAGAGACCCAGTACTTC. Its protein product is CASSLLDGGPQETQYF.

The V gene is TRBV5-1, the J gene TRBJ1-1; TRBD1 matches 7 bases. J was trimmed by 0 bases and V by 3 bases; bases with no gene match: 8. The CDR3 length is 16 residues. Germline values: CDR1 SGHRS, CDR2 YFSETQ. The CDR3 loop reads CASSSWTGLMNTEAFF. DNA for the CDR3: TGCGCCAGCAGCTCCTGGACAGGTCTGATGAACACTGAAGCTTTCTTT.

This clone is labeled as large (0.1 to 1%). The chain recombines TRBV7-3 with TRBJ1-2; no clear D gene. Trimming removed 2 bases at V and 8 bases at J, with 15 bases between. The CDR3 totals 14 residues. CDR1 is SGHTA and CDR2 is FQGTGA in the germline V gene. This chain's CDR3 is CASSLVGRGMGYTF. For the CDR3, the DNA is TGTGCCAGCAGCTTAGTTGGACGGGGAATGGGCTACACCTTC. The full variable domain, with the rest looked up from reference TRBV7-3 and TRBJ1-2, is GAGVSQTPSNKVTEKGKYVELRCDPISGHTALYWYRQSLGQGPEFLIYFQGTGAADDSGLPNDRFFAVRPEGSVSTLKIQRTERGDSAVYLCASSLVGRGMGYTFGSGTRLTVV.

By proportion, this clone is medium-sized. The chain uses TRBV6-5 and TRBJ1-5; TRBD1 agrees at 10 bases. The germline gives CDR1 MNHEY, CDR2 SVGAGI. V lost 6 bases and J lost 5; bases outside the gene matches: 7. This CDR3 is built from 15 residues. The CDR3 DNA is TGTGCCAGCAGGGAGACAGGGGGCGCCGATCAGCCCCAGCATTTT. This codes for CASRETGGADQPQHF.

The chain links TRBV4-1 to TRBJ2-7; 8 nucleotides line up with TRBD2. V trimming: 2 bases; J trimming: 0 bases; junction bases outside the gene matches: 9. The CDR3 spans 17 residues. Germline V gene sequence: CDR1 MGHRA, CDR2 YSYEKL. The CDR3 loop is CASSQSPSGFPSYEQYF. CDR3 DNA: TGCGCCAGCAGCCAATCCCCTAGCGGGTTCCCCTCCTACGAGCAGTACTTC.

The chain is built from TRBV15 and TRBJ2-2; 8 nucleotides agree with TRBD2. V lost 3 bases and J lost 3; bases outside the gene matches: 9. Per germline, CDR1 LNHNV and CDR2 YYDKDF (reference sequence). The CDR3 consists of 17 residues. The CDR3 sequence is CATSSYMAGGYTGELFF. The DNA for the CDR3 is TGTGCCACCAGCAGCTATATGGCGGGGGGTTACACCGGGGAGCTGTTTTTT.

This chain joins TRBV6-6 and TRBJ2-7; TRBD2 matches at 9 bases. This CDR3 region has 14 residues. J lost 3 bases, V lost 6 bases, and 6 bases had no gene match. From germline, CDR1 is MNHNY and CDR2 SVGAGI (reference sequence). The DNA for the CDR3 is TGTGCCAGCAGGACCGCGGGGGGGAACTACGAGCAGTACTTC. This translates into CASRTAGGNYEQYF.

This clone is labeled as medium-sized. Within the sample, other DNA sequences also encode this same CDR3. DNA for the CDR3: TGTGCCAGCAGCTTAGCACCGGTAAGGGAGTACGAGCAGTACTTC. Translation: CASSLAPVREYEQYF. The rearrangement links TRBV7-2 to TRBJ2-7; TRBD2 might be the D (5 bases). Trimming shortened V by 0 bases and J by 4 bases, and 13 bases separated the two germline ends. The CDR3 has 15 amino acids. The germline V gene encodes CDR1 SGHTA and CDR2 FQGNSA.

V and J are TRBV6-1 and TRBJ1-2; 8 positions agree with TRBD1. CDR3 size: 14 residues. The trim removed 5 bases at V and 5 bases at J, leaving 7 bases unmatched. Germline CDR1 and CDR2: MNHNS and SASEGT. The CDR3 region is CASSFQGAGYGYTF. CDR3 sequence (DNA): TGTGCCAGCAGTTTTCAGGGGGCGGGGTATGGCTACACCTTC.

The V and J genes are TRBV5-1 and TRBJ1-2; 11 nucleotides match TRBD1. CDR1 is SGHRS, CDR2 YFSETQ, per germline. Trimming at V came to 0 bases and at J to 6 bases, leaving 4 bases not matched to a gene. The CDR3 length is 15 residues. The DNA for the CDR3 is TGCGCCAGCAGCTTGGTGGGACAGGGGGTCGATGGCTACACCTTC. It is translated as CASSLVGQGVDGYTF.

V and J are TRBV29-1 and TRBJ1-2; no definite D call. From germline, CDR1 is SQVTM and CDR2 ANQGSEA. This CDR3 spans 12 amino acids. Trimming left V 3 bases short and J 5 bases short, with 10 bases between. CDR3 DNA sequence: TGCAGCGTTGACATGGACGGATATGGCTACACCTTC. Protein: CSVDMDGYGYTF.

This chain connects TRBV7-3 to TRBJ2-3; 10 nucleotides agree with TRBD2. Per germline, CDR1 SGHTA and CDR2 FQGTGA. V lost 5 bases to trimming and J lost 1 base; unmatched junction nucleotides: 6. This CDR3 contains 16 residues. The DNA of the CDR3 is TGTGCCAGCAGCCGACTAGCGGGCCCTGGCACAGATACGCAGTATTTT. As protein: CASSRLAGPGTDTQYF.

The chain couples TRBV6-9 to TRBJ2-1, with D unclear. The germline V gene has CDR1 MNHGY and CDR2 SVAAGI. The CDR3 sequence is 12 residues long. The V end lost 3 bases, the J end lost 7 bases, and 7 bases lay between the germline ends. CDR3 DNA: TGTGCCAGCAGTTACGCCTGGAATGAGCAGTTCTTC. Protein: CASSYAWNEQFF.

This chain's CDR3 is CASSQTSGGVTQYF. Written as DNA, the CDR3 is TGTGCCAGCAGTCAGACTAGCGGGGGGGTAACCCAGTACTTC. The chain recombines TRBV6-5 with TRBJ2-5; 14 nucleotides match TRBD2. The CDR3 has 14 residues. V lost 5 bases and J lost 8; bases outside the gene matches: 4. CDR1 and CDR2 (germline): MNHEY, SVGAGI.

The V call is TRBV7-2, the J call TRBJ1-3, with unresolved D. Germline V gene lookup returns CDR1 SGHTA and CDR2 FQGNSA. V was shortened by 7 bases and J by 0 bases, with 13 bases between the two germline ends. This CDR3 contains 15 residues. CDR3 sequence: CASTPLVGSGNTIYF. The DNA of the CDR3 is TGTGCCAGCACCCCCCTTGTCGGCTCTGGAAACACCATATATTTT.

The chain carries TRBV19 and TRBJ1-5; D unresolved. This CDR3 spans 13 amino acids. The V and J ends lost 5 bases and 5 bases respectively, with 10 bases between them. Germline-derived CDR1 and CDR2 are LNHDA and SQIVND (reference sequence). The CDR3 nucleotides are TGTGCCAGTAGTCGCCAGCCTGATCAGCCCCAGCATTTT. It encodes CASSRQPDQPQHF.

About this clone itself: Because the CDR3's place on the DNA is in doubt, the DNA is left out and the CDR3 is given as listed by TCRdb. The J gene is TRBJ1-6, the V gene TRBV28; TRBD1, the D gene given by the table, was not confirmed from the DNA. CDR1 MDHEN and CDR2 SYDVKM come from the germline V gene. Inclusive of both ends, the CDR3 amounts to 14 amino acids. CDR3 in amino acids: CASSFLAENSPLHF.

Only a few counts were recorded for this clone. The CDR3 DNA is TGTGCCAGCAGCCCACTATCCGGGACAGGGAACAGCGAGCAGTACTTC. It specifies CASSPLSGTGNSEQYF. The rearrangement joins TRBV7-8 to TRBJ2-7; 9 positions agree with TRBD1. Germline values: CDR1 SGHVS, CDR2 FQNEAQ. The trim removed 5 bases at V and 6 bases at J, leaving 14 bases unmatched. The CDR3 loop spans 16 amino acids.

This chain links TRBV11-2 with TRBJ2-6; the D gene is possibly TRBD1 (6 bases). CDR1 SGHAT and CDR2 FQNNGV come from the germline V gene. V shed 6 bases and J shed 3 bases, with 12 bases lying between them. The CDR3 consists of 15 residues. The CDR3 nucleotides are TGTGCCAGCAGTTACAGGGTTGGTGGGGCCAACGTCCTGACTTTC. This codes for CASSYRVGGANVLTF.

The CDR3 DNA reads as TGTGCCAGTTCGATTTACCGGGGCTTTCAAGAGACCCAGTACTTC. Translated, it gives CASSIYRGFQETQYF. The chain recombines TRBV19 with TRBJ2-5; TRBD1 or TRBD2 may be the D gene (5 bases each). The CDR3 extends over 15 amino acids. Trimming cost V 8 bases and J 2 bases, with 18 bases left between them. Germline V gene sequence: CDR1 LNHDA, CDR2 SQIVND (reference sequence).

CDR3 loop: CSVELGSVRETQYF. CDR3 sequence (DNA): TGCAGCGTTGAGTTGGGGTCGGTTAGAGAGACCCAGTACTTC. This sequence joins TRBV29-1 and TRBJ2-5, with D unclear. Germline CDR1 SQVTM, CDR2 ANQGSEA. This CDR3 region has 14 residues. The V end lost 3 bases, the J end lost 4 bases, and 15 bases lay between the germline ends.

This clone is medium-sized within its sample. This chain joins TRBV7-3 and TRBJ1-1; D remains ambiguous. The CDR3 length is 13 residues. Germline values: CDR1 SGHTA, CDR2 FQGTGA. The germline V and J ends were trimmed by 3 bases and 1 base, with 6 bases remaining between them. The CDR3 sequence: CASSFNENTEAFF. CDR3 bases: TGTGCCAGCAGCTTTAACGAGAACACTGAAGCTTTCTTT.

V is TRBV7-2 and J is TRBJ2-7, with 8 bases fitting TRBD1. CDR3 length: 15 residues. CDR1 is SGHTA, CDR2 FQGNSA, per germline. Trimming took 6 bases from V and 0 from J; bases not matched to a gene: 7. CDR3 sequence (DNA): TGTGCCAGCAGGCGAGACAGGGGATACTCCTACGAGCAGTACTTC. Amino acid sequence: CASRRDRGYSYEQYF.

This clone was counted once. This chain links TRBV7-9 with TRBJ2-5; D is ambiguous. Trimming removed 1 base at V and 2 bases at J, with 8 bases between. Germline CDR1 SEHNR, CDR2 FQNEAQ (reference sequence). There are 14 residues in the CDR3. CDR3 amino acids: CASSLGYHQETQYF. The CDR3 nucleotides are TGTGCCAGCAGCTTAGGCTACCATCAAGAGACCCAGTACTTC.

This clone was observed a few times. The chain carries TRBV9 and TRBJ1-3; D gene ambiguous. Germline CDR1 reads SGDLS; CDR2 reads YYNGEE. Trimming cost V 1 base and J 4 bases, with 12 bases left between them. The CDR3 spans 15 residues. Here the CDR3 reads CASSVNGGSGNTIYF. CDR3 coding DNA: TGTGCCAGCAGCGTAAACGGTGGCTCCGGAAACACCATATATTTT.

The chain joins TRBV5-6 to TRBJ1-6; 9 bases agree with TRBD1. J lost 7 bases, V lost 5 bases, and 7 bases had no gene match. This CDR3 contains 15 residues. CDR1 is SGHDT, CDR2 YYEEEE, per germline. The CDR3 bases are TGTGCCAGCAGTTCCGGGACAGGGCGGAATTCACCCCTCCACTTT. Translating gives CASSSGTGRNSPLHF.

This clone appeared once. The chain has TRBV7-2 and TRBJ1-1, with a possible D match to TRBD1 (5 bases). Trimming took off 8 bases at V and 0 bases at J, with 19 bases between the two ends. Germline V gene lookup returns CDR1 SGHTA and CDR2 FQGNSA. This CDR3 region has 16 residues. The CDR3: CASRTLGGLMNTEAFF. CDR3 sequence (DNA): TGTGCCAGCCGGACCCTGGGGGGTCTCATGAACACTGAAGCTTTCTTT.

For the CDR3, the DNA is TGCAGTCCTCCAAGGGGCGAGACCCAGTACTTC. It yields the protein CSPPRGETQYF. The rearrangement joins TRBV20-1 to TRBJ2-5; D perhaps matches TRBD1 (5 bases). The CDR3 extends over 11 amino acids. V lost 8 bases and J 5 bases, leaving 12 bases between the germline ends. Germline CDR1 DFQATT, CDR2 SNEGSKA (reference sequence).

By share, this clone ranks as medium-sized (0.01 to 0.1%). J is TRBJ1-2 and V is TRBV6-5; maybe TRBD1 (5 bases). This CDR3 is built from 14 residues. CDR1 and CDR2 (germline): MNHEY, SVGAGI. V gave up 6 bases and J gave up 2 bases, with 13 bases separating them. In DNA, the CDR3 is TGTGCCAGCAGGACCGCGGGGGGGAACTATGGCTACACCTTC. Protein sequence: CASRTAGGNYGYTF.

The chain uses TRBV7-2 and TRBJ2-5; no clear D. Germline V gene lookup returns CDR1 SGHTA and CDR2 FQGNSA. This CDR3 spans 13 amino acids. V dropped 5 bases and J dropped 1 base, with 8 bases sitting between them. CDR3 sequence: CASSREIQETQYF. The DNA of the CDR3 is TGTGCCAGCAGCCGAGAAATCCAAGAGACCCAGTACTTC.

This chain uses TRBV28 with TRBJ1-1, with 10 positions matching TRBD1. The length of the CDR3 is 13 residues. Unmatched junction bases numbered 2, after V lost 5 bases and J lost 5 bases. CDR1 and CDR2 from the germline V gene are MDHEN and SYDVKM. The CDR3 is CASSQGQGTEAFF. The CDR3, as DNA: TGTGCCAGCAGTCAGGGACAGGGGACTGAAGCTTTCTTT.